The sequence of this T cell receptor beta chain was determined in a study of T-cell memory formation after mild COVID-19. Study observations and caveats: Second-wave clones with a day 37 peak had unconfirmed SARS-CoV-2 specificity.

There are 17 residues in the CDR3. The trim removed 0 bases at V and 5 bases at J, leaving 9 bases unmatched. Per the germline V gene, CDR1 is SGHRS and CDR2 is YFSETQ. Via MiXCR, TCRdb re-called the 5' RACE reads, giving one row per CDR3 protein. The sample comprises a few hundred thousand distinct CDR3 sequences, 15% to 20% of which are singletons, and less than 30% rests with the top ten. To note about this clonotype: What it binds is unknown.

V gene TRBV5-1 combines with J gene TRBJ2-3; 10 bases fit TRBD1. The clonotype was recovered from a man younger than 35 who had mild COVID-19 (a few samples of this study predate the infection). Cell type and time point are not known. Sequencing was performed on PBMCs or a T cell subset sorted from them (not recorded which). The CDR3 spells CASSLAAGQGFIDTQYF. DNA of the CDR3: TGCGCCAGCAGCTTGGCGGCGGGACAGGGGTTCATAGATACGCAGTATTTT. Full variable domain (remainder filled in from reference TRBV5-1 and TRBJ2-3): KAGVTQTPRYLIKTRGQQVTLSCSPISGHRSVSWYQQTPGQGLQFLFEYFSETQRNKGNFPGRFSGRQFSNSRSEMNVSTLELGDSALYLCASSLAAGQGFIDTQYFGPGTRLTVL.